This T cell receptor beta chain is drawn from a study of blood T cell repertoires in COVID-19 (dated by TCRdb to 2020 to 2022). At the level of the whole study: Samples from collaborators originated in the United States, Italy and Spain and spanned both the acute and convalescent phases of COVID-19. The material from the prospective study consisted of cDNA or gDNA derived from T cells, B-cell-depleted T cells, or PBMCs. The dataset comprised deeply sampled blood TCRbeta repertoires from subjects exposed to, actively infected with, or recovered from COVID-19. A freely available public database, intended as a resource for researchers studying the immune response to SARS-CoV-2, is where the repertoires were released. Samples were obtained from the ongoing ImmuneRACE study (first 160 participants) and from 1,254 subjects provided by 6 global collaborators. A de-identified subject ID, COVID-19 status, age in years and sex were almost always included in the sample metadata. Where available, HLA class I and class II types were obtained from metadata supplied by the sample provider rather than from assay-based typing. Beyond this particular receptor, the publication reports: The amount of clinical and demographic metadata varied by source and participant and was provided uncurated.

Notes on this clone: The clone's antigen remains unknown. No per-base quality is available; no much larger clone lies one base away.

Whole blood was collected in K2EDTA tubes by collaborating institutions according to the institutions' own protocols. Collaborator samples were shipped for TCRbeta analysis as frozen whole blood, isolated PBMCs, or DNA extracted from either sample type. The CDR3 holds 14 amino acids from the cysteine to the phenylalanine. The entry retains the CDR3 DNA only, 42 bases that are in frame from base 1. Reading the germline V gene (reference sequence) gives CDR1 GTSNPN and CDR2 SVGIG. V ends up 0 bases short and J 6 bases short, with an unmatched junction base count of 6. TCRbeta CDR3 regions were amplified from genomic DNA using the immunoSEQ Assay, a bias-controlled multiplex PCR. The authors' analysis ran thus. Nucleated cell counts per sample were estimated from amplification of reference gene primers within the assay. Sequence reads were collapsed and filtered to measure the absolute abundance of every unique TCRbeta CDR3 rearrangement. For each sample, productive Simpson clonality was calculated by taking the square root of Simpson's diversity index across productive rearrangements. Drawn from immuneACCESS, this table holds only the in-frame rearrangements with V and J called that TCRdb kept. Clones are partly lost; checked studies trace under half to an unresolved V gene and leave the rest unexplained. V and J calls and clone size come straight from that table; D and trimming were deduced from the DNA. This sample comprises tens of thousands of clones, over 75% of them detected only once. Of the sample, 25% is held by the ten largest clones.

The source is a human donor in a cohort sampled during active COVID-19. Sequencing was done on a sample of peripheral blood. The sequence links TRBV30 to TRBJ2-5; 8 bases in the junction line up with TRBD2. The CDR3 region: CAWSVQAGGKTQYF. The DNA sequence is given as TGTGCCTGGAGTGTACAGGCGGGGGGTAAGACCCAGTACTTC.